The clone carrying this T cell receptor beta chain was seen a few times. The antigen is not known. Individual cDNA molecules received unique molecular identifiers. TCRdb reprocessed the 5' RACE reads with MiXCR, giving one entry per CDR3 protein. The sample has some 80,000 distinct CDR3 sequences, over 9% seen once. The data originate from a study of early T cells in non-severe SARS-CoV-2 infection. Study-level findings and limits: VDJdb matching skewed toward anti-spike CD8 responses, missing private and CD4 specificities.

V lost 8 bases to trimming and J lost 5 bases, with 12 bases between them. Germline V CDR1 and CDR2: SNHLY, FYNNEI. There are 13 residues in the CDR3. The sample comprised whole blood. The rearrangement links TRBV2 to TRBJ1-4; D is possibly TRBD1 (5 bases). The clonotype originates from an adult who was a healthcare worker with PCR-confirmed SARS-CoV-2 infection or an uninfected control (not recorded which). CDR3 region: CASLKGVNEKLFF. In nucleotides, the CDR3 is TGTGCCAGCCTGAAAGGGGTAAATGAAAAACTGTTTTTT.